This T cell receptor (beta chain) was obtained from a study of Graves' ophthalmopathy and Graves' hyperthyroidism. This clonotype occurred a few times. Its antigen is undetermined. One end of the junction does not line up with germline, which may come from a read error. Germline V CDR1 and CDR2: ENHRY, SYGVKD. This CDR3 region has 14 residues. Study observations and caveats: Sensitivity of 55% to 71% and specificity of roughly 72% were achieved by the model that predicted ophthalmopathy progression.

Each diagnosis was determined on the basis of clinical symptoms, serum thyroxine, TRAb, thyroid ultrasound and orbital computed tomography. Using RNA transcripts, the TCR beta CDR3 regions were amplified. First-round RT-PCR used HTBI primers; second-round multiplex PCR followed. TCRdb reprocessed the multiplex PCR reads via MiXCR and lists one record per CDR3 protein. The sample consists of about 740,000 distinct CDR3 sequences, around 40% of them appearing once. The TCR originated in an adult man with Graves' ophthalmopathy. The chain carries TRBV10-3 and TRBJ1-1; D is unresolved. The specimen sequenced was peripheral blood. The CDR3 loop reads CASSYSSTRTEAFF. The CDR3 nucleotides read TGTGCCAGCAGTTACTCGAGTACGAGGACTGAAGCTTTCTTT.